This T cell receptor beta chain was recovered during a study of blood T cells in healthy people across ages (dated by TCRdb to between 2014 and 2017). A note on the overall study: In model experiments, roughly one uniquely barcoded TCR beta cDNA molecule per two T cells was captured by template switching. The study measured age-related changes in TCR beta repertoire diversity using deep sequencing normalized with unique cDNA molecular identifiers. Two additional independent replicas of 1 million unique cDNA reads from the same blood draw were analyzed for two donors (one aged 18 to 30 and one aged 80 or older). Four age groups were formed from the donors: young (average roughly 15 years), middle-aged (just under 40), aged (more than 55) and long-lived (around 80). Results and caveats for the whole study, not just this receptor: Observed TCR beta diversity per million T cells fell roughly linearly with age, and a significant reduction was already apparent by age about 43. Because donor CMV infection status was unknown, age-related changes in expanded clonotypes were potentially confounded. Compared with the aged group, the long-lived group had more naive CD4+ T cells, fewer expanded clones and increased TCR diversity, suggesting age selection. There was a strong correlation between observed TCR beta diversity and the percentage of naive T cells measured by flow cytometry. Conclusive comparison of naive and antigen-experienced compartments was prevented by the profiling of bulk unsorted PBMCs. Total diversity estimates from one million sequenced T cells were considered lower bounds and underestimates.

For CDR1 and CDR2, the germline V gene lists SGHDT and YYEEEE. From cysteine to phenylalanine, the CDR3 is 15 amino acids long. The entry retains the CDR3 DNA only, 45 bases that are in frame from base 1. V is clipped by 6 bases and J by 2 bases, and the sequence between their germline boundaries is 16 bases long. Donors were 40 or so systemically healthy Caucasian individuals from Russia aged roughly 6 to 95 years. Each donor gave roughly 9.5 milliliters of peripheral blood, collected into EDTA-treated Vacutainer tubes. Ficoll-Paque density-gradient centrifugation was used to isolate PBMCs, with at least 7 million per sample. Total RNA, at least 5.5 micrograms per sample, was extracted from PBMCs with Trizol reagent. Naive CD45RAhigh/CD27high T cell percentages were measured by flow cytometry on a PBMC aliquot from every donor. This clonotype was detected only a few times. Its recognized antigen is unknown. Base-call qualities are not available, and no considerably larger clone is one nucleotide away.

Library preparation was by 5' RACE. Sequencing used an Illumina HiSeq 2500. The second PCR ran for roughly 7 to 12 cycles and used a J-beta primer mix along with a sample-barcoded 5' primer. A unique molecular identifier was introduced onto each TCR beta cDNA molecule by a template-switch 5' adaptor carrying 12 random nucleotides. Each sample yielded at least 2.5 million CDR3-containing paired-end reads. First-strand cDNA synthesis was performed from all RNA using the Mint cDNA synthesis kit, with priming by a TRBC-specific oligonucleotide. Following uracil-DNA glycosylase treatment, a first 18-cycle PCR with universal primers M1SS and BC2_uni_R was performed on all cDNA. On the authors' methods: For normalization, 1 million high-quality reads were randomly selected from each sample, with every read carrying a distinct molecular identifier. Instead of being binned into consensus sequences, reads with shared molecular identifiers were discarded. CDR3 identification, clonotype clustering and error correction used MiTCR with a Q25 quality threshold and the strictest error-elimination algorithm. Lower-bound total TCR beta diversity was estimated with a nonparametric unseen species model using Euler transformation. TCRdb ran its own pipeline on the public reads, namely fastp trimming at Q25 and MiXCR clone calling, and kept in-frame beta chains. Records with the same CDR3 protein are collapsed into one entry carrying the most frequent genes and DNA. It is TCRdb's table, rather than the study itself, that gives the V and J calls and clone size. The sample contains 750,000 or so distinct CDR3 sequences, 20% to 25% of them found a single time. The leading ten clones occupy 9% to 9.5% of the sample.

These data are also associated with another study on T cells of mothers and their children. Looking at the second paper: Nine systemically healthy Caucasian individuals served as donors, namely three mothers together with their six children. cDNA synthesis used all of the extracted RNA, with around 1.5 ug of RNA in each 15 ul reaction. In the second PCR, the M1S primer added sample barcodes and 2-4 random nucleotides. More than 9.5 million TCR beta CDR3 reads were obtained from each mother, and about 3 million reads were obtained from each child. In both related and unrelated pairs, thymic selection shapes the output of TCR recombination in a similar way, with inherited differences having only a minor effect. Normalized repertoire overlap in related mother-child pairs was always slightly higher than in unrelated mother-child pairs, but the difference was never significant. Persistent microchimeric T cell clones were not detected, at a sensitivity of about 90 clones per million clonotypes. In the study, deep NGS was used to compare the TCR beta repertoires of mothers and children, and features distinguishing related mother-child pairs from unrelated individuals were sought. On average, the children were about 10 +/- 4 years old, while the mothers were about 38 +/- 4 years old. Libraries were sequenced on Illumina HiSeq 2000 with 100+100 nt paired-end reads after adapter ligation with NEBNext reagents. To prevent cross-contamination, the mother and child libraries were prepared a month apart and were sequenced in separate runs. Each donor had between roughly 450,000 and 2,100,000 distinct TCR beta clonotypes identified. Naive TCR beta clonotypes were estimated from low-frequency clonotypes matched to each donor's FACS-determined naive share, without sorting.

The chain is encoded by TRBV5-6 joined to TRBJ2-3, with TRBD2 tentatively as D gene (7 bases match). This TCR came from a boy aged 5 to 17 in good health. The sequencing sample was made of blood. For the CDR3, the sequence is CASTWEGGNTDTQYF. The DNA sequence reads TGTGCCAGCACCTGGGAGGGGGGAAACACAGATACGCAGTATTTT. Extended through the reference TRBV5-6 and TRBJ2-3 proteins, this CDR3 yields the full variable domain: DAGVTQSPTHLIKTRGQQVTLRCSPKSGHDTVSWYQQALGQGPQFIFQYYEEEERQRGNFPDRFSGHQFPNYSSELNVNALLLGDSALYLCASTWEGGNTDTQYFGPGTRLTVL.